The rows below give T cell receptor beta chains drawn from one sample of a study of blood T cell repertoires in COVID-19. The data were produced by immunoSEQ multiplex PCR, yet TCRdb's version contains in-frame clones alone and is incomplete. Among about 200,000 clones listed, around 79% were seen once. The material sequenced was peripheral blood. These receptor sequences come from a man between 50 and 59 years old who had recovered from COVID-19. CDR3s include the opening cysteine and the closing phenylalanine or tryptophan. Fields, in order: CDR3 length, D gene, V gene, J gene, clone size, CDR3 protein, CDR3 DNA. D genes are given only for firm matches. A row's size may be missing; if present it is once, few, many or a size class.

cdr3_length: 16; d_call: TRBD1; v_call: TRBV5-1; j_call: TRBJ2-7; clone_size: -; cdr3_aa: CASSPGATGALYEQYF; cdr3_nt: TGCGCCAGCAGCCCCGGAGCGACAGGGGCGCTCTACGAGCAGTACTTC
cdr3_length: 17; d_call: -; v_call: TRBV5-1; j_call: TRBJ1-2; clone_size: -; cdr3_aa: CASSLAGGGGRTYGYTF; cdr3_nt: TGCGCCAGCAGCTTGGCAGGCGGCGGGGGGCGAACGTATGGCTACACCTTC
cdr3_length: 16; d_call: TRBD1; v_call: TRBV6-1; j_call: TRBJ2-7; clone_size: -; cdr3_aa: CASSEVHGTGLYEQYF; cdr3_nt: TGTGCCAGCAGTGAAGTCCATGGGACAGGGCTCTACGAGCAGTACTTC
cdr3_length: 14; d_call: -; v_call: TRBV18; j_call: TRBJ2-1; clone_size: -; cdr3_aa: CASSPLVVDNEQFF; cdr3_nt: TGTGCCAGCTCACCCCTCGTTGTAGACAATGAGCAGTTCTTC
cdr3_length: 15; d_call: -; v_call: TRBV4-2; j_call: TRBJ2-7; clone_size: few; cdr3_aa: CASSQAVRDSYEQYF; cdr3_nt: TGTGCCAGCAGCCAAGCGGTGCGGGACAGCTACGAGCAGTACTTC
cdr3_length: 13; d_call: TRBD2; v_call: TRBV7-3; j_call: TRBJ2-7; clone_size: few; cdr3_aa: CASSRTSPYEQYF; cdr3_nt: TGTGCCAGCAGCAGGACTAGCCCCTACGAGCAGTACTTC
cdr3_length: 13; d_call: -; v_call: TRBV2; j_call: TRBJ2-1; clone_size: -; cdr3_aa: CASSSGTLNEQFF; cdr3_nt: TGTGCCAGCAGTTCAGGGACACTAAATGAGCAGTTCTTC
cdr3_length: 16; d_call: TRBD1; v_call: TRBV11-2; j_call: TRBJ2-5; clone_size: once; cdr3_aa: CASSLDWTGGFETQYF; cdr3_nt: TGTGCCAGCAGCTTAGATTGGACAGGGGGCTTCGAGACCCAGTACTTC
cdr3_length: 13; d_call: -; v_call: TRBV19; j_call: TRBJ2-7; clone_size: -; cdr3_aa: CATRLGQGHEQYF; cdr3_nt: TGTGCCACCAGACTAGGGCAAGGCCACGAGCAGTACTTC
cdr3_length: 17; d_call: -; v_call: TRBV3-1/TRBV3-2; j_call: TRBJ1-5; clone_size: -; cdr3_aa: CASSPSRLRGSNQPQHF; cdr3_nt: TGTGCCAGCAGCCCTTCCCGGCTCAGGGGTAGCAATCAGCCCCAGCATTTT
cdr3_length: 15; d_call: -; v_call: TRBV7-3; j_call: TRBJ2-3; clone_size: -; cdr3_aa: CASSLAGGLADTQYF; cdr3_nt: TGTGCCAGCAGCTTAGCTGGAGGGCTGGCAGATACGCAGTATTTT
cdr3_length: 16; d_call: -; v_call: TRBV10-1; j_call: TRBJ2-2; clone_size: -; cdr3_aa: CASSETSIPGAGELFF; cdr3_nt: TGCGCCAGCAGTGAGACCAGTATACCGGGGGCCGGGGAGCTGTTTTTT
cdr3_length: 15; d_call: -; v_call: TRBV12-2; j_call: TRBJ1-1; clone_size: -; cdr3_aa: CASRLLDREVTEAFF; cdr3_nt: TGTGCAAGTCGCTTACTCGACAGGGAGGTCACTGAAGCTTTCTTT
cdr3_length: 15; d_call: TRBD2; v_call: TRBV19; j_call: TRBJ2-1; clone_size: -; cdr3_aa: CASSSKTSGSNEQFF; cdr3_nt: TGTGCCAGTAGTAGTAAGACTAGCGGGAGTAATGAGCAGTTCTTC
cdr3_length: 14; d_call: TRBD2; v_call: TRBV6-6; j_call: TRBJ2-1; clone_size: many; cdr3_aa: CASSYPGTNNEQFF; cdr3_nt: TGTGCCAGCAGTTACCCCGGGACTAACAATGAGCAGTTCTTC
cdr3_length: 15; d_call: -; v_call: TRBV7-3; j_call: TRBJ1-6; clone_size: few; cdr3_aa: CASSPQAGRNSPLHF; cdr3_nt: TGTGCCAGCAGCCCCCAGGCAGGGAGGAATTCACCCCTCCACTTT
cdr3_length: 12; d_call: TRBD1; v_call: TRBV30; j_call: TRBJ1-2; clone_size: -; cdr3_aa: CACHLGTDGYTF; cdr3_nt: TGTGCCTGCCACCTCGGGACAGATGGCTACACCTTC
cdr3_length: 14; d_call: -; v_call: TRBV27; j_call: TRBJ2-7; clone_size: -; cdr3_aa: CASSFFGAPGEQYF; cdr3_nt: TGTGCCAGCAGTTTTTTTGGGGCGCCGGGCGAGCAGTACTTC
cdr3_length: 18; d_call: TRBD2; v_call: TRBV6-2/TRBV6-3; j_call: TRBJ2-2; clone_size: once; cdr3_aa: CASSTLMTSGRKDGELFF; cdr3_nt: TGTGCCAGCAGTACCCTTATGACTAGCGGGAGGAAGGACGGGGAGCTGTTTTTT
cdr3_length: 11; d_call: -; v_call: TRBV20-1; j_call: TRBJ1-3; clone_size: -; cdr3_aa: CSGLTGNTIYF; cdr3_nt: TGCAGTGGGCTTACTGGAAACACCATATATTTT
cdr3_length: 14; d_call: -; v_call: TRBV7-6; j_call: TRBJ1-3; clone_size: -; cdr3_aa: CASSQPGSGNTIYF; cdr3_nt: TGTGCCAGCAGCCAGCCGGGCTCTGGAAACACCATATATTTT
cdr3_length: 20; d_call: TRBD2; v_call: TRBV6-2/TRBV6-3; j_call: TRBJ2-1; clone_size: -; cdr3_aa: CASSVFRSGTSGRSYNEQFF; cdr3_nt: TGTGCCAGCAGCGTCTTCCGCTCGGGCACTAGCGGGAGGTCATACAATGAGCAGTTCTTC
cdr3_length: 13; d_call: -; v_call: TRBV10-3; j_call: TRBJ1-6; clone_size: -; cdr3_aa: CAITPGNNSPLHF; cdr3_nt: TGTGCCATCACCCCAGGAAATAATTCACCCCTCCACTTT
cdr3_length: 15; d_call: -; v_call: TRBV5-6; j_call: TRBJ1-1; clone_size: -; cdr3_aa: CASSSKTGLDTEAFF; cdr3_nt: TGTGCCAGCAGCTCTAAGACGGGGTTAGACACTGAAGCTTTCTTT
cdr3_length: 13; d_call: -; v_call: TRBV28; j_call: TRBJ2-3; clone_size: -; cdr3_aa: CASRFSVEDTQYF; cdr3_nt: TGTGCCAGCAGGTTTAGCGTTGAAGATACGCAGTATTTT
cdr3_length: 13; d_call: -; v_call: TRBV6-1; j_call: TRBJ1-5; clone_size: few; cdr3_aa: CASSESGNQPQHF; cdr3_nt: TGTGCCAGCAGTGAATCCGGCAATCAGCCCCAGCATTTT
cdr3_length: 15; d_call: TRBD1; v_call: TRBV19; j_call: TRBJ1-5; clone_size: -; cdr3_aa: CASTRDRTHQAPQHF; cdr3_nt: TGTGCCAGTACTCGGGACAGAACCCACCAAGCGCCCCAGCATTTT
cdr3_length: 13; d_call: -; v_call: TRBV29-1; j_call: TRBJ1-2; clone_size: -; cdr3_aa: CSVEVTTNYGYTF; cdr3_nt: TGCAGCGTTGAGGTAACTACTAACTATGGCTACACCTTC
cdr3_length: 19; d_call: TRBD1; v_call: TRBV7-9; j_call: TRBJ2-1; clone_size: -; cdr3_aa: CASSLGDRGFPDIYNEQFF; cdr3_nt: TGTGCCAGCAGCTTGGGTGACAGGGGGTTCCCGGATATATACAATGAGCAGTTCTTC
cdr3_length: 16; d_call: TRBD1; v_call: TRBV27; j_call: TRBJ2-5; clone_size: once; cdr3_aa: CASRPIGQGAKETQYF; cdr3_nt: TGTGCCAGCAGGCCAATCGGACAGGGGGCCAAAGAGACCCAGTACTTC
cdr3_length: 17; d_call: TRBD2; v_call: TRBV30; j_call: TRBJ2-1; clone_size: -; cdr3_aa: CAWSGTGTSGDYNEQFF; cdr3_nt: TGTGCCTGGAGTGGAACCGGGACTAGCGGAGATTACAATGAGCAGTTCTTC
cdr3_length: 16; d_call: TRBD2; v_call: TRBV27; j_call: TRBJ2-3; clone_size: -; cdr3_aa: CASLGTSGADTDTQYF; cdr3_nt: TGTGCCAGCCTCGGGACTAGCGGGGCGGACACAGATACGCAGTATTTT
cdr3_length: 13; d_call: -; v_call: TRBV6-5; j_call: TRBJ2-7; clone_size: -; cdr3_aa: CASSSGLGGEQYF; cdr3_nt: TGTGCCAGCAGTTCTGGGCTAGGGGGTGAGCAGTACTTC
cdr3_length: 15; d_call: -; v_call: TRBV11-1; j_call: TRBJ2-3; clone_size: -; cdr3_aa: CASSLNAGSTDTQYF; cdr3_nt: TGTGCCAGCAGCTTAAATGCGGGCAGCACAGATACGCAGTATTTT
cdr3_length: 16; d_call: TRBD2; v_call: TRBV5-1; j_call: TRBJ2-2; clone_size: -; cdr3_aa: CASSPEASGTSGELFF; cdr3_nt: TGCGCCAGCAGCCCGGAGGCTAGCGGGACCTCCGGGGAGCTGTTTTTT
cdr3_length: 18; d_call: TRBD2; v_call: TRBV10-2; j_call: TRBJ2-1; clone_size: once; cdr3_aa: CASSDFGLAGEFYNEQFF; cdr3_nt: TGCGCCAGCAGTGACTTCGGACTAGCGGGAGAATTCTACAATGAGCAGTTCTTC
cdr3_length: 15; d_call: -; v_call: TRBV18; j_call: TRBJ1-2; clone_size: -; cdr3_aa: CASSPRRQANYGYTF; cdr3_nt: TGTGCCAGCTCACCAAGGAGACAGGCTAACTATGGCTACACCTTC
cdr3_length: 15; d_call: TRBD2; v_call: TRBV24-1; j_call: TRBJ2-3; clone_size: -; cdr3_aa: CATSDWGGSADTQYF; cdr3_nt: TGTGCCACCAGTGATTGGGGAGGGTCGGCAGATACGCAGTATTTT
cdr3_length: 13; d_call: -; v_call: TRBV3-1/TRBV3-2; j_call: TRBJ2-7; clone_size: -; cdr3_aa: CASSPGTAYEQYF; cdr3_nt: TGTGCCAGCAGCCCAGGAACCGCCTACGAGCAGTACTTC
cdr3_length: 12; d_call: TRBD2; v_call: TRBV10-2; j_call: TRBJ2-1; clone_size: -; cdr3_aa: CASSELAGEQFF; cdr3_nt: TGCGCCAGCAGTGAACTAGCGGGTGAGCAGTTCTTC
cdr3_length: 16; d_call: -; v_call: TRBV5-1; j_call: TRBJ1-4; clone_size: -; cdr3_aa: CASSPRGGARNEKLFF; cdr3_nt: TGCGCCAGCAGCCCCCGAGGAGGGGCTCGGAATGAAAAACTGTTTTTT
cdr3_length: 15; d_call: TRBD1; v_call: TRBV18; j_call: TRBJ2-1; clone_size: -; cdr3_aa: CASSPTRTGLDEQFF; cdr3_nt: TGTGCCAGCTCACCAACCAGGACAGGGTTGGATGAGCAGTTCTTC